This T cell receptor (beta chain) was obtained from a study of radiotherapy plus CTLA-4 blockade in lung cancer. General study points: Blood saw expansion of tumor-derived TCR clones after radiotherapy plus ipilimumab.

In regard to this clone: No antigen is known for it.

Profiling relied on immunoSEQ multiplex PCR, and the TCRdb table lists in-frame clones only, not all of them. This repertoire shows 90,000 to 130,000 clones, approximately 77% found once; its top ten account for around 3.3%. The CDR3 totals 13 residues. Trimming cost V 2 bases and J 0 bases, with 4 bases left between them. Germline V gene data show CDR1 as SGHRS and CDR2 as YFSETQ. The V call is TRBV5-1, the J call TRBJ2-3, with D unresolved. Sample: peripheral blood, taken from a patient treated with radiotherapy plus ipilimumab. The sequence was collected from a human donor with non-small cell lung cancer that progressed on radiotherapy plus ipilimumab. Some clones in this sample may be carry-over from other donors' samples. This chain's CDR3 is CASSFGSTDTQYF. In nucleotides, the CDR3 is TGCGCCAGCAGCTTTGGGAGCACAGATACGCAGTATTTT.